These 27 T cell receptor beta chains share one sample of origin, sequenced in a study of CD8+ T cells in alopecia areata. The sample's treatment: oral pan-JAK inhibitor, 5-10 mg twice daily. As the sequencing template, cDNA was produced by extracting RNA and reverse transcribing it. This table comes from immunoSEQ multiplex PCR, and its TCRdb copy is limited to in-frame clones, with some not included. The sample contains about 140,000 clones, 80% to 90% of which appear only once. This specimen was CD8+ T cells sorted from blood, taken at week 4, from a patient treated with tofacitinib. These receptors originate from a human donor with alopecia areata.

V gene TRBV5-6 combines with J gene TRBJ2-7; D possibly corresponds to TRBD1 (6 bases). Trimming left V 0 bases short and J 5 bases short, with 9 bases between. This CDR3 has 13 amino acids. The germline gives CDR1 SGHDT, CDR2 YYEEEE. The CDR3 here is CASSLGRGDEQYF. In DNA, the CDR3 is TGTGCCAGCAGCTTGGGCAGGGGAGACGAGCAGTACTTC.

The rearrangement joins TRBV4-3 to TRBJ2-1; 7 nucleotides line up with TRBD2. Germline trimming cut 0 bases from V and 7 bases from J; bases unmatched to any gene: 9. The length of the CDR3 is 16 residues. CDR1 and CDR2 from the germline V gene are LGHNA and YSLEER. The CDR3 sequence is CASSQDYGGSLNEQFF. The CDR3 DNA sequence: TGCGCCAGCAGCCAAGATTACGGGGGGTCTCTGAATGAGCAGTTCTTC.

The V and J genes are TRBV27 and TRBJ2-5, with D perhaps given as TRBD1 or TRBD2 (5 bases each). The length of the CDR3 is 13 residues. Germline lookup yields CDR1 MNHEY and CDR2 SMNVEV (reference sequence). V was clipped by 5 bases and J by 7 bases, with 14 bases between them. The CDR3 region is CASSPGTRGTQYF. CDR3 in DNA: TGTGCCAGCAGTCCAGGGACGCGCGGGACCCAGTACTTC.

V gene TRBV25-1 combines with J gene TRBJ2-7, with unresolved D. Germline V gives CDR1 MGHDK, CDR2 SYGVNS. The CDR3 covers 11 residues. V was trimmed by 3 bases and J by 2 bases, leaving 2 bases between them. CDR3 sequence reads: CASSDAYEQYF. The CDR3 nucleotides are TGTGCCAGCAGTGACGCCTACGAGCAGTACTTC.

The CDR3 here is CAWQAGVGFEQYF. In DNA, the CDR3 is TGTGCCTGGCAAGCGGGGGTGGGCTTTGAGCAGTACTTC. The chain recombines TRBV30 with TRBJ2-5; 8 bases are a match to TRBD2. J was trimmed by 11 bases and V by 5 bases; bases with no gene match: 13. Per the germline V gene, CDR1 is GTSNPN and CDR2 is SVGIG (reference sequence). The CDR3 is 13 residues long.

V and J are TRBV7-8 and TRBJ2-1; TRBD1 aligns across 8 bases. CDR1 is SGHVS, CDR2 FQNEAQ, per germline. This CDR3 has 15 residues. With 5 bases clipped from V and 8 bases from J, the junction kept 11 bases outside the gene matches. CDR3 nucleotides: TGTGCCAGCAGCCCCCGGGACAGGCCGTTCGATGAGCAGTTCTTC. Protein sequence: CASSPRDRPFDEQFF.

This clone was seen just once. The chain has TRBV9 and TRBJ2-6; D is unresolved. The CDR3 extends over 15 amino acids. Germline V gives CDR1 SGDLS, CDR2 YYNGEE. V dropped 3 bases and J dropped 0 bases, with 7 bases sitting between them. The CDR3 region is CASSAWDSGANVLTF. As DNA, the CDR3 is TGTGCCAGCAGCGCATGGGACTCTGGGGCCAACGTCCTGACTTTC.

The J gene is TRBJ2-7, the V gene TRBV27, with 7 nucleotides matching TRBD2. Germline V lookup: CDR1 MNHEY, CDR2 SMNVEV (reference sequence). Germline trimming cut 3 bases from V and 1 base from J; bases unmatched to any gene: 6. This CDR3 is 15 amino acids long. As DNA, the CDR3 is TGTGCCAGCAGTTTTGTTGCGGGGGTTTCCTACGAGCAGTACTTC. This encodes CASSFVAGVSYEQYF.

CDR3 coding DNA: TGCGCCAGCAGCCAAGATCTTCTGGACACCGCCTACGAGCAGTACTTC. The encoded protein is CASSQDLLDTAYEQYF. V gene TRBV4-1 combines with J gene TRBJ2-7; the D gene is possibly TRBD1 (5 bases). Germline V lookup: CDR1 MGHRA, CDR2 YSYEKL. This CDR3 is 16 amino acids long. With 0 bases removed from V and 2 bases from J, the gap between germline ends came to 14 bases.

The chain links TRBV7-3 to TRBJ2-1; 7 positions agree with TRBD2. V trimming: 4 bases; J trimming: 12 bases; junction bases outside the gene matches: 18. Germline loops: CDR1 SGHTA, CDR2 FQGTGA. The CDR3 has 16 residues. The CDR3 nucleotides are TGTGCCAGCAGCTCCGAAAACCAAAGCGGCCGGGGGGTGCAGTTCTTC. Its translation: CASSSENQSGRGVQFF.

This clone turned up a few times. V usage is TRBV5-4 and J usage is TRBJ2-1, with 8 bases matching TRBD1. V trimming: 0 bases; J trimming: 8 bases; junction bases outside the gene matches: 13. The germline V gene encodes CDR1 SGHNT and CDR2 YYREEE (reference sequence). The CDR3 length is 17 residues. This CDR3 is CASSLGDRGSIVDEQFF. CDR3 nucleotides: TGTGCCAGCAGCTTGGGCGACAGGGGCTCGATAGTCGATGAGCAGTTCTTC.

The V and J genes are TRBV5-1 and TRBJ2-1; a weak D match, TRBD2 (6 bases). Germline V lookup: CDR1 SGHRS, CDR2 YFSETQ. CDR3 length: 13 residues. Trimming stripped 4 bases from V and 7 bases from J, with 12 bases between. The CDR3, as DNA: TGCGCCAGCAGCCTCGGAGGGGTTAATGAGCAGTTCTTC. Its translation: CASSLGGVNEQFF.

The chain combines TRBV5-6 with TRBJ2-2; D unclear. Germline-derived CDR1 and CDR2 are SGHDT and YYEEEE. V was clipped by 0 bases and J by 2 bases, with 14 bases between them. The CDR3 is 17 amino acids. CDR3 residues: CASSLGARGTNTGELFF. CDR3 bases: TGTGCCAGCAGCTTGGGAGCACGAGGAACTAACACCGGGGAGCTGTTTTTT.

The chain links TRBV21-1 to TRBJ2-3; the table names TRBD2, a call not compared with the DNA. TRBV21-1 constitutes a pseudogene. The length of the CDR3 is 15 residues. The CDR3 bases are TGTGCCAGCTCCAGACTAGCGACGGGAGAAGATACGCAGTATTTT. Its protein is CASSRLATGEDTQYF.

This chain links TRBV4-1 with TRBJ2-5; D call uncertain. The CDR3 is made up of 14 amino acids. CDR1 and CDR2 (germline): MGHRA, YSYEKL. V was clipped by 0 bases and J by 1 base, with 6 bases between them. The CDR3 is CASSQEAVQETQYF. For the CDR3, the DNA is TGCGCCAGCAGCCAAGAGGCAGTCCAAGAGACCCAGTACTTC.

The chain uses TRBV7-9 and TRBJ2-7; D is possibly TRBD2 (5 bases). Germline CDR1 SEHNR, CDR2 FQNEAQ (reference sequence). Trimming stripped 5 bases from V and 3 bases from J, with 14 bases between. The CDR3 sequence is 14 residues long. The DNA for the CDR3 is TGTGCCAGCAGCACCGCAGACGGACTCTACGAGCAGTACTTC. Its translation is CASSTADGLYEQYF.

This clone was recorded only once. The J gene is TRBJ2-7, the V gene TRBV10-3; D possibly corresponds to TRBD1 (6 bases). V was trimmed by 3 bases and J by 2 bases, leaving 20 bases between them. There are 17 residues in the CDR3. Germline CDR1 ENHRY, CDR2 SYGVKD. CDR3 nucleotide sequence: TGTGCCATCAGTGACGACTTAACCGGGACACACACCTACGAGCAGTACTTC. Residues: CAISDDLTGTHTYEQYF.

There are a few counts of this clone. The chain is built from TRBV7-2 and TRBJ2-1; 13 bases are shared with TRBD2. The CDR3 consists of 16 residues. Germline-derived CDR1 and CDR2 are SGHTA and FQGNSA. The J segment lost 7 bases and the V segment lost 5 bases, leaving 8 bases of the junction unmatched. The CDR3 DNA reads TGTGCCAGCAGCGAACTAGCGGGGGGGTTCATGAATGAGCAGTTCTTC. Translation: CASSELAGGFMNEQFF.

The chain recombines TRBV19 with TRBJ2-2; TRBD2 aligns across 9 bases. The CDR3 loop spans 14 amino acids. V lost 3 bases to trimming and J lost 6 bases; unmatched junction nucleotides: 2. Germline V lookup: CDR1 LNHDA, CDR2 SQIVND (reference sequence). The CDR3 region is CASSIQRGAGELFF. The CDR3 region has the DNA TGTGCCAGTAGTATTCAGCGGGGGGCCGGGGAGCTGTTTTTT.

The chain combines TRBV7-9 with TRBJ2-1, with TRBD2 matching 13 bases. Germline CDR1 is SEHNR and CDR2 is FQNEAQ (reference sequence). The CDR3 has 16 residues. Losses at the gene ends were 5 bases for V and 6 bases for J; bases not matched to a gene: 7. The CDR3 DNA reads as TGTGCCAGCAGCCCAACTAGCGGGGGGGCCTTCAATGAGCAGTTCTTC. Translation gives CASSPTSGGAFNEQFF.

CDR3 bases: TGTGCCTGGAGTATCGGGGGCTCCTACGAGCAGTACTTC. This codes for CAWSIGGSYEQYF. This chain connects TRBV30 to TRBJ2-7; D possibly corresponds to TRBD2 (6 bases). CDR3 length: 13 amino acids. Trimming took 2 bases from V and 0 from J, leaving 8 bases between them. CDR1 is GTSNPN, CDR2 SVGIG, per germline (reference sequence).

This clone was seen a handful of times. The chain carries TRBV13 and TRBJ2-7; D not resolved. V was pared by 0 bases and J by 1 base, with 7 bases between. The CDR3 spans 14 residues. Germline V CDR1 and CDR2: PRHDT, FYEKMQ (reference sequence). CDR3 region: CASSLGGDSYEQYF. CDR3 nucleotide sequence: TGTGCCAGCAGCTTAGGTGGGGATTCCTACGAGCAGTACTTC.

The rearrangement uses TRBV29-1 and TRBJ1-1; no reliable D call. The length of the CDR3 is 11 residues. Germline assignment: CDR1 SQVTM and CDR2 ANQGSEA. The germline V and J ends were trimmed by 6 bases and 7 bases, with 12 bases remaining between them. The CDR3 loop is CSVTSDGEAFF. Here the CDR3 DNA reads TGCAGCGTAACCTCGGACGGTGAAGCTTTCTTT.

The V call is TRBV7-9, the J call TRBJ2-7, with D uncertain. There are 13 residues in the CDR3. Germline V CDR1 and CDR2: SEHNR, FQNEAQ (reference sequence). The V and J ends lost 4 bases and 2 bases respectively, with 9 bases between them. CDR3 nucleotides: TGTGCCAGCAGCTCTCAGGCGACCTACGAGCAGTACTTC. Its translation: CASSSQATYEQYF.

For this clone: At the DNA level, this CDR3 is encoded by other sequences in the same sample as well. The V call is TRBV4-1, the J call TRBJ2-7; D remains unclear. Deletions cut 2 bases from V and 0 bases from J, with 5 bases between. Germline V gives CDR1 MGHRA, CDR2 YSYEKL. The CDR3 is 13 amino acids. The DNA for the CDR3 is TGCGCCAGCAGCCAAACGGGCTCCTACGAGCAGTACTTC. Translated: CASSQTGSYEQYF.

The CDR3 reads CASSSGQGHNEQFF. CDR3 nucleotides: TGCGCCAGCAGCTCCGGACAGGGACACAATGAGCAGTTCTTC. The chain recombines TRBV5-1 with TRBJ2-1, with 8 nucleotides matching TRBD1. With 3 bases clipped from V and 5 bases from J, the junction kept 4 bases outside the gene matches. The length of the CDR3 is 14 residues. Germline CDR1 reads SGHRS; CDR2 reads YFSETQ.

V gene TRBV7-2 combines with J gene TRBJ2-3; the D is unclear. Germline V gene data show CDR1 as SGHTA and CDR2 as FQGNSA. The CDR3 is made up of 16 amino acids. Trimming removed 1 base at V and 0 bases at J, with 11 bases between. The DNA for the CDR3 is TGTGCCAGCAGCTTAGTAGGAGTTTTTAGCACAGATACGCAGTATTTT. Translated: CASSLVGVFSTDTQYF.